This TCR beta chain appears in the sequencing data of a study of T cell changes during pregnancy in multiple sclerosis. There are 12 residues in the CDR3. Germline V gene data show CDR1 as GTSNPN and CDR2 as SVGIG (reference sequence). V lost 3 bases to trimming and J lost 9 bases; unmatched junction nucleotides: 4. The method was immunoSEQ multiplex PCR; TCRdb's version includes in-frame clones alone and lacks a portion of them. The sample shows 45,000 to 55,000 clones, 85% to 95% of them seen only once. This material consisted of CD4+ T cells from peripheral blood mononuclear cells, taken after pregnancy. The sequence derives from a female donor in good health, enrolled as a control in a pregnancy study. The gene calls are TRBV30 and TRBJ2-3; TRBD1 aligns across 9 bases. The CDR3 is CAWSSTGGTQYF. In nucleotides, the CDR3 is TGTGCCTGGAGCAGTACAGGGGGCACGCAGTATTTT.